This T cell receptor (beta chain) was sequenced in a study of T cells in Graves' hyperthyroidism and ophthalmopathy. Overall study findings and caveats: In validation, the model predicted ophthalmopathy. These predictions came a median roughly 6 months before onset. Ophthalmopathy cases were set apart from stable hyperthyroidism by a 13 V-J model.

Any patient presenting with uncontrolled infection, other autoimmune disease, pregnancy or lactation was left out. Using more than 7.5 ml of fresh peripheral blood, PBMCs were prepared. This clonotype was observed at least ten times. Its antigen is not identified. The investigators amplified TCR beta CDR3 regions from RNA transcripts. HTBI primers were the set used in a first-round RT-PCR of the TCR CDR3. TCRdb recomputed calls from the multiplex PCR reads with MiXCR, one row per CDR3 protein. The table includes some 560,000 distinct CDR3 sequences, approximately 14% detected once. Sequenced input: blood. The TCR sequence derives from a woman in her twenties or thirties with Graves' hyperthyroidism.

The CDR3 nucleotides read TGTGCCAGCAGCCAAGATTGGGTGCGGGCGGTCGCTTTCTTT. Its protein product is CASSQDWVRAVAFF. The chain carries TRBV3-1 and TRBJ1-1; D is unclear. V lost 0 bases, J lost 11 bases, and 16 bases lay in between. The CDR3 covers 14 residues. The germline V gene encodes CDR1 LGHDT and CDR2 YNNKEL (reference sequence).